The present entry profiles one T cell receptor (beta chain) with its context. Between the trimmed V and J ends, which lost 3 bases and 10 bases, there was a span of 22 bases. The CDR3 has 16 residues. Germline values: CDR1 SNHLY, CDR2 FYNNEI. The data originate from a study of beta chain features in type 1 diabetes. A sort by CD45RO/CCR7/CD25/CD127/CD95/CD27 yielded CD4+ naive, central memory, regulatory and stem cell-like memory cells. Every isolated RNA sample was fully reverse transcribed, so sequencing captured expressed TCRB transcripts. Survey-depth immunoSEQ sequencing was used for stem cell-like memory T cells. Assay used: immunoSEQ multiplex PCR; TCRdb lists only in-frame clones, some missing. This table holds under 90,000 clones, around a third found once.

This sequence was found in a woman aged 18-30 years in good health. The sequencing input was stem cell memory CD4+ T cells from blood. The chain has TRBV2 and TRBJ2-1, with TRBD2 as a possible D gene (6 bases). The chain's CDR3 is CASSDFPSARTREQFF. CDR3 bases: TGTGCCAGCAGTGACTTCCCTAGCGCCCGGACGCGGGAGCAGTTCTTC.